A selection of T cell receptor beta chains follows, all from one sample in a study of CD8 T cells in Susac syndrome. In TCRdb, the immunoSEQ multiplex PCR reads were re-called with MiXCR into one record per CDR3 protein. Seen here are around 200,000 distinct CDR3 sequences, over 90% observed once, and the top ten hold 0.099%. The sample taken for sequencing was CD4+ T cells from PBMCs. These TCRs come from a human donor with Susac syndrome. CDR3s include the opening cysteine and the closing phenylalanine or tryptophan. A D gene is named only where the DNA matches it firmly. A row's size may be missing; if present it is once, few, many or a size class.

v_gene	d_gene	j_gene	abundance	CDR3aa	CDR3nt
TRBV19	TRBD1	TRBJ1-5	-	CASSPGTGYSNQPQHF	TGTGCCAGTAGTCCGGGGACAGGTTATAGCAATCAGCCCCAGCATTTT
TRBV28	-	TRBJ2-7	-	CASRQETGRSEQYF	TGTGCCAGCAGGCAGGAAACAGGGAGGTCCGAGCAGTACTTC
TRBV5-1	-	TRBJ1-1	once	CASSLARGMNTEAFF	TGCGCCAGCAGCTTGGCCAGGGGTATGAACACTGAAGCTTTCTTT
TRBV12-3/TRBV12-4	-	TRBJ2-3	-	CASSLESSSTDTQYF	TGTGCCAGCAGTTTAGAGTCATCTAGCACAGATACGCAGTATTTT
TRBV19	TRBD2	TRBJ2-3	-	CASSITSGRAPDTQYF	TGTGCCAGTAGTATAACCAGCGGGAGGGCCCCAGATACGCAGTATTTT
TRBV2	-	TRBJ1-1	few	CASRDSLNTEAFF	TGTGCCAGCAGGGACAGCCTGAACACTGAAGCTTTCTTT
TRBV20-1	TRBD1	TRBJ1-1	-	CSARAQGVNTEAFF	TGCAGTGCTAGAGCCCAGGGGGTCAACACTGAAGCTTTCTTT
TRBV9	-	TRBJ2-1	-	CASSVAEWNEQFF	TGTGCCAGCAGCGTAGCTGAGTGGAATGAGCAGTTCTTC
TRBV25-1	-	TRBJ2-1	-	CASNPPLTGSDEQFF	TGTGCCAGCAACCCTCCCCTCACAGGATCGGATGAGCAGTTCTTC
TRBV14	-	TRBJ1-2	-	CASSPSRGQYFGF	TGTGCCAGCAGCCCCTCACGCGGACAGTACTTTGGCTTC
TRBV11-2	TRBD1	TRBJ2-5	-	CASSRDRGLWETQYF	TGTGCCAGCAGCCGGGACAGGGGGCTTTGGGAGACCCAGTACTTC
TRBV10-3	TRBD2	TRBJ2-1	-	CAINRGLAGGDNEQFF	TGTGCCATCAATCGAGGACTAGCGGGGGGCGACAATGAGCAGTTCTTC
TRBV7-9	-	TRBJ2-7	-	CASSPLQSQSDYEQYF	TGTGCCAGCAGCCCCCTGCAATCCCAGAGTGATTACGAGCAGTACTTC
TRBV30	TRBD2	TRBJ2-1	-	CAWSVGAGAYNEQFF	TGTGCCTGGAGTGTAGGAGCGGGGGCCTACAATGAGCAGTTCTTC
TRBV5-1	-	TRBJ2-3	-	CATSRAPGDTQYF	TGCGCCACCTCGAGGGCCCCTGGAGATACGCAGTATTTT
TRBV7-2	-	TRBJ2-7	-	CASSPTGAYEQYF	TGTGCCAGCAGCCCGACCGGGGCCTACGAGCAGTACTTC
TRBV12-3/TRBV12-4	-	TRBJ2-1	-	CASSRPSSYNEQFF	TGTGCCAGCAGTCGACCCAGCTCCTACAATGAGCAGTTCTTC
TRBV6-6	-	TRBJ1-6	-	CASSSSIINSPLHF	TGTGCCAGCAGTTCCTCAATAATTAATTCACCCCTCCACTTT
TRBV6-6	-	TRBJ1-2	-	CASTTLGEIYGYTF	TGTGCCAGCACCACCCTGGGGGAAATCTATGGCTACACCTTC
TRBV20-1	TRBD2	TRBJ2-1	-	CSARTSSGSRDEQFF	TGCAGTGCCAGAACTTCTAGCGGGAGTCGGGATGAGCAGTTCTTC
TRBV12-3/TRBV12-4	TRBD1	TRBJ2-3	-	CASSLRGTGRDTQYF	TGTGCCAGCAGCTTAAGGGGGACAGGGAGAGATACGCAGTATTTT
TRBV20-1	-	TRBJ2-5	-	CSARSETQYF	TGCAGTGCTAGATCCGAGACCCAGTACTTC
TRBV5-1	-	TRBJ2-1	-	CASSLGGAGSIASEQFF	TGCGCCAGCAGCCTGGGGGGCGCCGGGAGCATCGCGAGTGAGCAGTTCTTC
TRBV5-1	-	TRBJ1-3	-	CASSLAPQLTSGNTIYF	TGCGCCAGCAGCTTGGCCCCACAGCTCACCTCTGGAAACACCATATATTTT
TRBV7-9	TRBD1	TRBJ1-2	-	CASSQTGVHYGYTF	TGTGCCAGCAGCCAAACAGGGGTTCACTATGGCTACACCTTC
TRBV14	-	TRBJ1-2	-	CASSQDRSIDLEGYTF	TGTGCCAGCAGCCAAGATCGGTCGATCGACTTGGAGGGCTACACCTTC
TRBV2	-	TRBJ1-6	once	CASSLGTTPSPLHF	TGTGCCAGCAGTTTGGGGACAACACCCTCACCCCTCCACTTT
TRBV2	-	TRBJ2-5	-	CASARTEQETQYF	TGTGCCAGCGCCCGGACAGAACAAGAGACCCAGTACTTC
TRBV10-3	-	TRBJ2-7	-	CAITERPSSYEQYF	TGTGCCATCACCGAGCGGCCCAGCTCCTACGAGCAGTACTTC
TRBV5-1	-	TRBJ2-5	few	CASSLGSVGETQYF	TGCGCCAGCAGCTTGGGGTCCGTGGGGGAGACCCAGTACTTC
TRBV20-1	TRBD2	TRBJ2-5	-	CSAVSGTSGEQETQYF	TGCAGTGCTGTCTCCGGGACTAGCGGGGAGCAAGAGACCCAGTACTTC
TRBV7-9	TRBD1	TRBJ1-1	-	CASSLVGTENTEAFF	TGTGCCAGCAGCTTAGTTGGGACAGAGAACACTGAAGCTTTCTTT
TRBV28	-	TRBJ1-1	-	CASSSSWENTEAFF	TGTGCCAGCTCTTCCTCCTGGGAGAACACTGAAGCTTTCTTT